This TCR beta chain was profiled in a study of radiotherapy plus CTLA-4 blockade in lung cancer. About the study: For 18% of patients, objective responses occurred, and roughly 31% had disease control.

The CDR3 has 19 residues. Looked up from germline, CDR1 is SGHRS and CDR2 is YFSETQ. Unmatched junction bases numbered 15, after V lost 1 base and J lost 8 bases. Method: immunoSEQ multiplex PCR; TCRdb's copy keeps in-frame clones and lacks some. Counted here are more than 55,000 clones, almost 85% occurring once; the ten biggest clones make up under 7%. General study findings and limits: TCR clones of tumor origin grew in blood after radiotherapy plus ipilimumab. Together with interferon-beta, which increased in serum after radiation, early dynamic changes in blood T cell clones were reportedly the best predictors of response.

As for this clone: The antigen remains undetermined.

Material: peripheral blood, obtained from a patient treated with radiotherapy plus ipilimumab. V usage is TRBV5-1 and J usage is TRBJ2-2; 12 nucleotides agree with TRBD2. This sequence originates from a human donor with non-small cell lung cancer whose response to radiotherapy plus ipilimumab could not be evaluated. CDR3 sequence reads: CASSLSITSGRRLSGELFF. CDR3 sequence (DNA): TGCGCCAGCAGCTTGTCTATTACTAGCGGGAGGCGACTCAGTGGGGAGCTGTTTTTT.